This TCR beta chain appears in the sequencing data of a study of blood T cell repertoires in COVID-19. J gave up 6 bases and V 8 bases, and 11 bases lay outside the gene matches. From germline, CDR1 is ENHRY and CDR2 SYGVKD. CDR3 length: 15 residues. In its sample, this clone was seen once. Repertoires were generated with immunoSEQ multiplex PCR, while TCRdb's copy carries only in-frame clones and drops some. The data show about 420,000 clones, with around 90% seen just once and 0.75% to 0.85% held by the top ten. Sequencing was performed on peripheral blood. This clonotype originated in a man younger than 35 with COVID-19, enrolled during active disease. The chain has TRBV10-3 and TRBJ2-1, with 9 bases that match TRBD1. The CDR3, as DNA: TGTGCCATCCAGGAGGCGACAGGGGGGTCCAATGAGCAGTTCTTC. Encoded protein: CAIQEATGGSNEQFF.